Presented here are 19 T cell receptor beta chains from one specimen sequenced in a study of blood T cell repertoires in COVID-19. The repertoire was sequenced with immunoSEQ multiplex PCR; TCRdb's copy has only in-frame clones and lacks some. This sample has around 200,000 clones, with 75% to 90% found just once. Sequencing was performed on PBMCs or T cells enriched from blood (not recorded which). These receptors all come from a woman in her twenties or thirties who had been exposed to COVID-19.

The V and J genes are TRBV5-6 and TRBJ1-1; no clear D. The CDR3 consists of 12 residues. Germline CDR1 SGHDT, CDR2 YYEEEE. V lost 1 base and J lost 5, with 6 bases in between. The DNA of the CDR3 is TGTGCCAGCAGCTTGATTTCGACTGAAGCTTTCTTT. This encodes CASSLISTEAFF.

The chain has TRBV5-6 and TRBJ1-2; D gene ambiguous. Germline CDR1 is SGHDT and CDR2 is YYEEEE. CDR3 length: 15 residues. V was trimmed by 3 bases and J by 0 bases, leaving 12 bases between them. CDR3 coding DNA: TGTGCCAGCAGCTGGGCCGCATCCTCTAACTATGGCTACACCTTC. It specifies CASSWAASSNYGYTF.

The chain employs TRBV12-3 or TRBV12-4 and TRBJ2-1; 7 nucleotides align to TRBD1. The CDR3 has 11 residues. J was trimmed by 14 bases and V by 6 bases; bases with no gene match: 7. CDR3 protein: CASSLDRDEFF. CDR3 nucleotides: TGTGCCAGCAGCCTAGACAGGGATGAGTTCTTC.

The CDR3 sequence: CASGLTGRVYTQYF. In DNA form, the CDR3 reads TGTGCCAGCGGACTAACGGGGCGGGTTTATACGCAGTATTTT. The chain uses TRBV13 and TRBJ2-3; D is possibly TRBD2 (6 bases). Looked up from germline, CDR1 is PRHDT and CDR2 is FYEKMQ (reference sequence). This CDR3 contains 14 residues. V was trimmed by 8 bases and J by 7 bases, leaving 19 bases between them.

This clone was seen a handful of times. The V and J genes are TRBV19 and TRBJ2-6, with D maybe TRBD1 (5 bases). The CDR3 consists of 14 residues. The germline V and J ends were trimmed by 10 bases and 0 bases, with 10 bases remaining between them. Per the germline V gene, CDR1 is LNHDA and CDR2 is SQIVND (reference sequence). The CDR3 coding sequence is TGTGCCATAAAGGGGCCCTCTGGGGCCAACGTCCTGACTTTC. It yields the protein CAIKGPSGANVLTF. Full variable domain (rest looked up from reference TRBV19 and TRBJ2-6): DGGITQSPKYLFRKEGQNVTLSCEQNLNHDAMYWYRQDPGQGLRLIYYSQIVNDFQKGDIAEGYSVSREKKESFPLTVTSAQKNPTAFYLCAIKGPSGANVLTFGAGSRLTVL.

V usage is TRBV21-1 and J usage is TRBJ1-5; the table's D gene call, TRBD1, was not cross checked with the DNA. TRBV21-1 is flagged as a pseudogene. This CDR3 contains 13 residues. The CDR3 sequence: CASSKHIHQPQHF. The CDR3 nucleotides read TGTGCCAGCAGCAAACACATTCATCAGCCCCAGCATTTT.

This clone has a single count. V and J are TRBV5-1 and TRBJ2-2, with D maybe TRBD1 (6 bases). The V end was cut by 0 bases, the J end by 7 bases, with 16 bases between. CDR3 length: 16 amino acids. The germline V gene has CDR1 SGHRS and CDR2 YFSETQ. DNA for the CDR3: TGCGCCAGCAGCTTGGAGGGCACAGGGTATAGCGGGGAGCTGTTTTTT. It is translated as CASSLEGTGYSGELFF.

The count of this clone is one. The gene calls are TRBV11-2 and TRBJ2-7; no clear D gene. The CDR3 sequence is 13 residues long. CDR1 is SGHAT and CDR2 is FQNNGV in the germline V gene. With 5 bases removed from V and 2 bases from J, the gap between germline ends came to 10 bases. CDR3 coding DNA: TGTGCCAGCAGCCATGCAGGCACCTACGAGCAGTACTTC. Amino acid sequence: CASSHAGTYEQYF.

This chain uses TRBV6-1 with TRBJ1-2, with a possible D match to TRBD1 (6 bases). CDR1 MNHNS and CDR2 SASEGT come from the germline V gene. This CDR3 is built from 15 residues. Deletions cut 2 bases from V and 0 bases from J, with 10 bases between. The CDR3 loop reads CASSELTGPNYGYTF. Written as DNA, the CDR3 is TGTGCCAGCAGTGAACTGACAGGCCCTAACTATGGCTACACCTTC.

The chain links TRBV11-2 to TRBJ1-6, with D tentatively TRBD1 (6 bases). The CDR3 totals 15 residues. V was trimmed by 1 base and J by 9 bases, leaving 13 bases between them. Germline V gene sequence: CDR1 SGHAT, CDR2 FQNNGV. Here the CDR3 reads CASSLADRRSSPLHF. In DNA, the CDR3 is TGTGCCAGCAGCTTAGCAGACAGGCGGAGTTCACCCCTCCACTTT.

CDR3 protein: CASSASHGQGAATGELFF. The CDR3 region has the DNA TGCGCCAGCAGCGCAAGCCACGGACAGGGGGCGGCCACCGGGGAGCTGTTTTTT. This chain uses TRBV4-1 with TRBJ2-2; 11 nucleotides agree with TRBD1. V shed 5 bases and J 4 bases; nucleotides not matched to a gene: 12. The CDR3 length is 18 residues. CDR1 MGHRA and CDR2 YSYEKL come from the germline V gene.

This clone was counted between two and nine times. At one end the junction does not follow the germline gene, possibly because of a read error. V gene TRBV6-5 combines with J gene TRBJ2-1; 7 positions agree with TRBD2. This CDR3 spans 11 amino acids. Germline CDR1 reads MNHEY; CDR2 reads SVGAGI. This chain's CDR3 is CASSYGGGSVF. The CDR3 coding sequence is TGTGCCAGCAGTTACGGGGGGGGTTCCGTCTTC.

This chain links TRBV18 with TRBJ1-4; TRBD1 is a possible D gene (6 bases). V lost 6 bases and J lost 0, with 11 bases in between. Germline assignment: CDR1 KGHSH and CDR2 LQKENI. The CDR3 contains 15 residues. The CDR3 sequence is CASSPDSATNEKLFF. Here the CDR3 DNA reads TGTGCCAGCTCTCCGGACAGCGCAACTAATGAAAAACTGTTTTTT. The whole variable domain, remainder taken from reference TRBV18 and TRBJ1-4, is NAGVMQNPRHLVRRRGQEARLRCSPMKGHSHVYWYRQLPEEGLKFMVYLQKENIIDESGMPKERFSAEFPKEGPSILRIQQVVRGDSAAYFCASSPDSATNEKLFFGSGTQLSVL.

The gene calls are TRBV18 and TRBJ1-2, with TRBD1 identical over 7 bases. The CDR3 spans 16 residues. Trimming at V came to 0 bases and at J to 2 bases, leaving 6 bases not matched to a gene. Germline assignment: CDR1 KGHSH and CDR2 LQKENI. The CDR3 loop is CASSPPGQGGNYGYTF. The CDR3 DNA sequence: TGTGCCAGCTCACCACCTGGGCAGGGGGGAAACTATGGCTACACCTTC.

The rearrangement uses TRBV24-1 and TRBJ2-1; 7 nucleotides line up with TRBD1. With 9 bases clipped from V and 7 bases from J, the junction kept 8 bases outside the gene matches. CDR3 size: 13 residues. CDR1 and CDR2 from the germline V gene are KGHDR and SFDVKD. The DNA of the CDR3 is TGTGCCACCGGATCTCGACAGGGTAATGAGCAGTTCTTC. Translation: CATGSRQGNEQFF.

V is TRBV5-1 and J is TRBJ2-7, with D maybe TRBD2 (6 bases). CDR1 and CDR2 from the germline V gene are SGHRS and YFSETQ. V was pared by 4 bases and J by 3 bases, with 20 bases between. The CDR3 contains 16 residues. The CDR3: CASSPGSGSSFYEQYF. Written as DNA, the CDR3 is TGCGCCAGCAGCCCTGGATCCGGGAGTTCGTTCTACGAGCAGTACTTC.

This sequence joins TRBV19 and TRBJ1-1, with a possible D match to TRBD1 (6 bases). Trimming pared 11 bases from V and 2 bases from J, leaving 21 bases between. The germline CDR1 and CDR2 sequences are LNHDA and SQIVND (reference sequence). This CDR3 region has 15 residues. The CDR3: CASNRGAVANTEAFF. CDR3 bases: TGTGCCTCCAATCGGGGGGCGGTCGCAAACACTGAAGCTTTCTTT. The variable domain in full, with the rest retrieved from reference TRBV19 and TRBJ1-1, is DGGITQSPKYLFRKEGQNVTLSCEQNLNHDAMYWYRQDPGQGLRLIYYSQIVNDFQKGDIAEGYSVSREKKESFPLTVTSAQKNPTAFYLCASNRGAVANTEAFFGQGTRLTVV.

The chain employs TRBV5-1 and TRBJ1-2; D is perhaps TRBD1 (5 bases). Deletions cut 0 bases from V and 0 bases from J, with 6 bases between. Germline values: CDR1 SGHRS, CDR2 YFSETQ. The CDR3 extends over 14 amino acids. The CDR3 DNA sequence: TGCGCCAGCAGCTTGGAGGGGTCTAACTATGGCTACACCTTC. Its translation is CASSLEGSNYGYTF. The full variable domain, rest sourced from reference TRBV5-1 and TRBJ1-2, is KAGVTQTPRYLIKTRGQQVTLSCSPISGHRSVSWYQQTPGQGLQFLFEYFSETQRNKGNFPGRFSGRQFSNSRSEMNVSTLELGDSALYLCASSLEGSNYGYTFGSGTRLTVV.

This clone was counted a single time. J is TRBJ1-1 and V is TRBV13; D might be TRBD1 (6 bases). CDR3 length: 14 amino acids. V lost 7 bases, J lost 2 bases, and 14 bases lay in between. Germline CDR1 and CDR2: PRHDT and FYEKMQ (reference sequence). The CDR3: CASTKRQANTEAFF. Written as DNA, the CDR3 is TGTGCCAGCACCAAAAGACAGGCCAACACTGAAGCTTTCTTT.